This T cell receptor (beta chain) was recovered during a study of blood T cell repertoires in COVID-19. Using immunoSEQ multiplex PCR, the repertoire was profiled, and TCRdb retains in-frame clones only, with some absent. Of 130,000 to 150,000 clones listed, approximately 80% are singletons. From germline, CDR1 is MDHEN and CDR2 SYDVKM. The CDR3 has 13 amino acids. The V gene end was trimmed by 5 bases and the J gene end by 10 bases; junction bases not matched to a gene: 9. This TCR came from a woman of 80 years or more with acute or convalescent COVID-19. The J gene is TRBJ1-1, the V gene TRBV28, with 8 bases that match TRBD1. The material sequenced was peripheral blood. The DNA of the CDR3 is TGTGCCAGCAGTCAGACAGGGGTGGGGAGAGCTTTCTTT. Residues: CASSQTGVGRAFF. The entire variable domain, with the rest obtained from reference TRBV28 and TRBJ1-1, is as follows: DVKVTQSSRYLVKRTGEKVFLECVQDMDHENMFWYRQDPGLGLRLIYFSYDVKMKEKGDIPEGYSVSREKKERFSLILESASTNQTSMYLCASSQTGVGRAFFGQGTRLTVV.